Sequencing of this T cell receptor (beta chain) was carried out in a study of T cell responses to AZD1222 COVID-19 vaccine. Notes on the study in general: Donors were mostly white British, more females; clonal diversity possibly underestimated. After the peak T cell response, and only then, were repertoires sampled. Nearly half of spike-specific TCRs reportedly go after variant regions that carry no mutations. Two doses of AZD1222 preceded a rise in Spike-specific TCR breadth and depth.

Sequenced by immunoSEQ multiplex PCR; TCRdb stores in-frame clones only, minus some. Of over 60,000 clones in the sample, 87% were seen once. With regard to this clone: What it binds is unknown.

This clonotype was sampled from an adult in good health. The sequencing used peripheral blood, collected on day 0 of AZD1222 vaccination.

The CDR3, as DNA: TGTGCCAGCAGCTTACTGGGATTGAACACTGAAGCTTTCTTT. It translates to CASSLLGLNTEAFF. The chain is built from TRBV7-8 and TRBJ1-1, with unresolved D. V lost 2 bases to trimming and J lost 0 bases, with 7 bases between them. Looked up from germline, CDR1 is SGHVS and CDR2 is FQNEAQ. The CDR3 has 14 residues.